This is a list of T cell receptor beta chains from one sample in a study of cytomegalovirus exposure and HLA in healthy donors. The data were produced by immunoSEQ multiplex PCR, yet TCRdb's version contains in-frame clones alone and is incomplete. The sample includes under 200,000 clones, around 78% of them seen just once. The specimen was PBMCs. The receptors come from a female donor in good health and CMV-seronegative. Both conserved end residues are part of each CDR3. The D gene is left open where the match is weak. Some rows have no size entry. The others give once, few or many, or a class for an expanded clone.

cdr3_nt cdr3_aa clone_size v_call d_call j_call
TGTGCCAGCAGTCGAACAGGGGGGATGCCCCTCCACTTT CASSRTGGMPLHF - TRBV27 TRBD1 TRBJ1-6
TGTGCCAGCGGACGGGACAGACTCTTTACAGCCGAGCAGTACTTC CASGRDRLFTAEQYF - TRBV6-5 TRBD1 TRBJ2-7
TGTGCCAGCAGCTTAGCTGGCGGGAGCTCCGAGCAGTACTTC CASSLAGGSSEQYF - TRBV7-9 TRBD2 TRBJ2-7
TGTGCCTGGAGTGCCCAGCTCCGACTAGCGGCGTACAATGAGCAGTTCTTC CAWSAQLRLAAYNEQFF - TRBV30 TRBD2 TRBJ2-1
TGTGCCTGGCGTTGGCGGGAGCTGGGAAATGCGCAGTATTTT CAWRWRELGNAQYF - TRBV30 TRBD2 TRBJ2-3
TGTGCCAGCAGCTTGGCCGGTAGAGAGACCCAGTACTTC CASSLAGRETQYF - TRBV5-6 - TRBJ2-5
TGTTCCAGCAGCTTTTGGAAACAGGGGGCCACTGAAGCTTTCTTT CSSSFWKQGATEAFF once TRBV7-9 TRBD1 TRBJ1-1
TGTGCCATCAGTGAAACTCCTGGGACAGGGGGCGCGGGGGCCAACGGCCTGACTTTC CAISETPGTGGAGANGLTF few TRBV10-3 TRBD1 TRBJ2-6
TGCGCCAGCAGCTTGGAAGGGACAGGGAGCTTGAGAGCTTTCTTT CASSLEGTGSLRAFF - TRBV5-1 TRBD1 TRBJ1-1
TGTGCCAGCAGCACAAGGACAGGGTTTGGAAACACCATATATTTT CASSTRTGFGNTIYF - TRBV9 TRBD1 TRBJ1-3
TGTGCCAGCAGCGCCAAGGGCGGGAGGGCAAGGAATGAGCAGTTCTTC CASSAKGGRARNEQFF - TRBV9 TRBD2 TRBJ2-1
TGTGCCAGCAGTTTGGGCGGGGGGAGAAATGGCTACACCTTC CASSLGGGRNGYTF - TRBV5-4 - TRBJ1-2
TGTGCCAGCAGCTTAGGAGGACAGGGTTATGGCTACACCTTC CASSLGGQGYGYTF - TRBV7-3 TRBD1 TRBJ1-2
TGTGCCTGGAGTGTACAGGGAATGAGCACAGATACGCAGTATTTT CAWSVQGMSTDTQYF once TRBV30 - TRBJ2-3